Each of the 23 T cell receptor beta chains below was sequenced from the same sample in a study of T cells in localized non-small cell lung cancer. Libraries were prepared by immunoSEQ multiplex PCR; TCRdb keeps only in-frame clonotypes and omits some of them. The sample lists under 40,000 clones; over 75% were seen once. Sequenced material: peripheral blood, taken before any cancer treatment. The receptors were gathered from a male donor at least 60 years old with stage III squamous cell lung carcinoma.

This clone occurred once. The chain recombines TRBV6-5 with TRBJ2-1; maybe TRBD2 (5 bases). The CDR3 has 12 amino acids. V was cut by 7 bases and J by 9 bases, with 13 bases left in between. CDR1 and CDR2 (germline): MNHEY, SVGAGI. CDR3 sequence (DNA): TGTGCCAGCACCGGGATGCGGAGTGAGCAGTTCTTC. It encodes CASTGMRSEQFF.

The chain carries TRBV5-1 and TRBJ2-7; 9 bases align to TRBD2. This CDR3 comprises 13 residues. V was clipped by 8 bases and J by 6 bases; unmatched bases: 9. Germline values: CDR1 SGHRS, CDR2 YFSETQ. In nucleotides, the CDR3 is TGCGCCAGTGCGTGGCGGGAGGGGTTCGAGCAGTACTTC. Its translation: CASAWREGFEQYF.

The chain is built from TRBV9 and TRBJ1-4, with 7 bases lining up with TRBD1. Germline V gene lookup returns CDR1 SGDLS and CDR2 YYNGEE. The CDR3 has 14 amino acids. Losses at the gene ends were 2 bases for V and 5 bases for J; bases not matched to a gene: 3. The CDR3: CASSVGGQNEKLFF. DNA of the CDR3: TGTGCCAGCAGCGTCGGGGGACAGAATGAAAAACTGTTTTTT.

This clone was seen once. The chain has TRBV28 and TRBJ1-5, with 8 bases identical to TRBD1. After removal of 6 bases from V and 1 base from J, the junction contained 5 bases not matched to a gene. This CDR3 has 15 amino acids. Germline V gene lookup returns CDR1 MDHEN and CDR2 SYDVKM. In DNA, the CDR3 is TGTGCCAGCAGCCTTACAGGGGGAAGCAATCAGCCCCAGCATTTT. It specifies CASSLTGGSNQPQHF. Drawing the rest from reference TRBV28 and TRBJ1-5, the complete variable domain is DVKVTQSSRYLVKRTGEKVFLECVQDMDHENMFWYRQDPGLGLRLIYFSYDVKMKEKGDIPEGYSVSREKKERFSLILESASTNQTSMYLCASSLTGGSNQPQHFGDGTRLSIL.

This clone has only one observation. The gene calls are TRBV7-2 and TRBJ1-1; D gene ambiguous. V gave up 5 bases and J gave up 3 bases, with 10 bases separating them. The germline V gene encodes CDR1 SGHTA and CDR2 FQGNSA. The CDR3 has 13 residues. This CDR3 reads CASSPDFHTEAFF. The CDR3 DNA is TGTGCCAGCAGCCCTGACTTCCACACTGAAGCTTTCTTT. The full variable domain, completed using reference TRBV7-2 and TRBJ1-1, is GAGVSQSPSNKVTEKGKDVELRCDPISGHTALYWYRQSLGQGLEFLIYFQGNSAPDKSGLPSDRFSAERTGGSVSTLTIQRTQQEDSAVYLCASSPDFHTEAFFGQGTRLTVV.

The chain uses TRBV11-2 and TRBJ1-1; no definite D call. V gave up 6 bases and J gave up 5 bases, with 13 bases separating them. CDR1 SGHAT and CDR2 FQNNGV come from the germline V gene. This CDR3 spans 13 amino acids. CDR3 nucleotide sequence: TGTGCCAGCAGGCGGGATAGGAGGACTGAAGCTTTCTTT. As protein: CASRRDRRTEAFF.

This chain connects TRBV6-1 to TRBJ2-1, with TRBD1 matching 7 bases. CDR1 is MNHNS, CDR2 SASEGT, per germline. CDR3 length: 15 residues. Trimming cost V 1 base and J 3 bases; bases outside gene matches: 3. The DNA of the CDR3 is TGTGCCAGCAGTGAAGGGGACAGCGGCTACAATGAGCAGTTCTTC. The encoded protein is CASSEGDSGYNEQFF.

The V call is TRBV19, the J call TRBJ1-2, with 10 bases aligning to TRBD1. This CDR3 comprises 15 residues. J was trimmed by 4 bases and V by 4 bases; bases with no gene match: 6. In germline, CDR1 is LNHDA, CDR2 SQIVND (reference sequence). CDR3 protein: CASSKGQGNIYGYTF. The CDR3, as DNA: TGTGCCAGTAGTAAGGGACAGGGGAACATCTATGGCTACACCTTC.

In this sample, this clone turned up once. V is TRBV27 and J is TRBJ1-1, with D possibly being TRBD1 (5 bases). The germline CDR1 and CDR2 sequences are MNHEY and SMNVEV (reference sequence). The CDR3 totals 16 residues. The V and J ends lost 2 bases and 5 bases respectively, with 18 bases between them. The CDR3 reads CASSLGFRQGGTEAFF. The CDR3 DNA reads as TGTGCCAGCAGTTTAGGGTTCCGGCAGGGTGGGACTGAAGCTTTCTTT.

This sequence joins TRBV6-6 and TRBJ1-5; no reliable D call. Germline CDR1 and CDR2: MNHNY and SVGAGI (reference sequence). Trimming stripped 1 base from V and 0 bases from J, with 10 bases between. The CDR3 spans 16 residues. CDR3 coding DNA: TGTGCCAGCAGTTACTACGACGGCAATAGCAATCAGCCCCAGCATTTT. It is translated as CASSYYDGNSNQPQHF.

V gene TRBV5-4 combines with J gene TRBJ2-5; TRBD2 matches at 7 bases. The trim removed 3 bases at V and 0 bases at J, leaving 5 bases unmatched. The germline gives CDR1 SGHNT, CDR2 YYREEE (reference sequence). The CDR3 has 15 amino acids. The CDR3 DNA reads as TGTGCCAGCAGCTCCAAAGCGGGGTACCAAGAGACCCAGTACTTC. Amino acid sequence: CASSSKAGYQETQYF.

The chain combines TRBV7-2 with TRBJ2-1; 10 bases agree with TRBD2. Germline trimming cut 4 bases from V and 3 bases from J; bases unmatched to any gene: 6. The CDR3 is 16 residues long. Germline CDR1 SGHTA, CDR2 FQGNSA. The CDR3 spells CASSSIAGGLYNEQFF. The DNA of the CDR3 is TGTGCCAGCAGCTCGATAGCGGGAGGTCTCTACAATGAGCAGTTCTTC. The entire variable domain, with the rest obtained from reference TRBV7-2 and TRBJ2-1, is as follows: GAGVSQSPSNKVTEKGKDVELRCDPISGHTALYWYRQSLGQGLEFLIYFQGNSAPDKSGLPSDRFSAERTGGSVSTLTIQRTQQEDSAVYLCASSSIAGGLYNEQFFGPGTRLTVL.

This chain connects TRBV5-1 to TRBJ1-3; possible D gene TRBD1, 5 bases. The CDR3 loop spans 14 amino acids. Trimming cost V 3 bases and J 4 bases, with 11 bases left between them. Germline V CDR1 and CDR2: SGHRS, YFSETQ. CDR3 residues: CASSSGTDGNTIYF. CDR3 DNA sequence: TGCGCCAGCAGCTCCGGGACCGACGGAAACACCATATATTTT. The complete variable domain, with remaining parts taken from reference TRBV5-1 and TRBJ1-3, reads KAGVTQTPRYLIKTRGQQVTLSCSPISGHRSVSWYQQTPGQGLQFLFEYFSETQRNKGNFPGRFSGRQFSNSRSEMNVSTLELGDSALYLCASSSGTDGNTIYFGEGSWLTVV.

The chain recombines TRBV6-5 with TRBJ1-3, with TRBD1 as a possible D gene (6 bases). This CDR3 has 14 residues. V was pared by 4 bases and J by 2 bases, with 9 bases between. Germline-derived CDR1 and CDR2 are MNHEY and SVGAGI. This chain's CDR3 is CASSLGGTGNTIYF. The CDR3 DNA reads as TGTGCCAGCAGTTTAGGGGGAACTGGAAACACCATATATTTT.

The chain recombines TRBV29-1 with TRBJ1-5; D possibly corresponds to TRBD1 (6 bases). Germline loops: CDR1 SQVTM, CDR2 ANQGSEA. V dropped 4 bases and J dropped 3 bases, with 7 bases sitting between them. The CDR3 has 12 amino acids. For the CDR3, the DNA is TGCAGCGTTGGGGACATCAATCAGCCCCAGCATTTT. It yields the protein CSVGDINQPQHF.

V and J are TRBV5-4 and TRBJ2-5, with 7 bases identical to TRBD2. CDR3 length: 15 residues. Germline V gene sequence: CDR1 SGHNT, CDR2 YYREEE (reference sequence). Trimming cost V 4 bases and J 5 bases; bases outside gene matches: 11. CDR3 residues: CASSPFGGDSETQYF. Here the CDR3 DNA reads TGTGCCAGCAGCCCTTTTGGGGGGGATAGCGAGACCCAGTACTTC.

The chain recombines TRBV6-5 with TRBJ1-5; D is unresolved. This CDR3 has 13 amino acids. V gave up 6 bases and J gave up 3 bases, with 9 bases separating them. Germline CDR1 is MNHEY and CDR2 is SVGAGI. CDR3 nucleotide sequence: TGTGCCAGCAGAGAACATTTCAATCAGCCCCAGCATTTT. Its translation is CASREHFNQPQHF.

This clone was seen a single time. The rearrangement uses TRBV2 and TRBJ2-5; D assignment may be TRBD1 or TRBD2 (5 bases each). V lost 6 bases and J lost 4, with 12 bases in between. This CDR3 is built from 13 residues. Germline loops: CDR1 SNHLY, CDR2 FYNNEI. CDR3 in DNA: TGTGCCAGCAGGGGGTGGGGGATAGAGACCCAGTACTTC. The encoded protein is CASRGWGIETQYF.

This clone rates as medium-sized. The chain couples TRBV7-9 to TRBJ1-1, with D unclear. Germline assignment: CDR1 SEHNR and CDR2 FQNEAQ (reference sequence). Trimming took 1 base from V and 6 from J, leaving 9 bases between them. There are 13 residues in the CDR3. CDR3: CASSLGNNPEAFF. The DNA for the CDR3 is TGTGCCAGCAGCTTAGGGAACAACCCTGAAGCTTTCTTT.

V is TRBV27 and J is TRBJ2-3, with D possibly called TRBD1 or TRBD2 (6 bases each). The length of the CDR3 is 15 residues. The V end was cut by 3 bases, the J end by 8 bases, with 18 bases between. Looked up from germline, CDR1 is MNHEY and CDR2 is SMNVEV (reference sequence). CDR3 nucleotide sequence: TGTGCCAGCAGTTTCGCGGGACATGGCGGTGCTACGCAGTATTTT. Its translation: CASSFAGHGGATQYF.

This clone was observed once. The CDR3 sequence is CASSSTGGFGYTF. CDR3 nucleotides: TGTGCCAGCAGCAGCACAGGGGGCTTTGGCTACACCTTC. V usage is TRBV5-4 and J usage is TRBJ1-2; 9 nucleotides agree with TRBD1. CDR1 is SGHNT and CDR2 is YYREEE in the germline V gene (reference sequence). V lost 4 bases to trimming and J lost 7 bases; unmatched junction nucleotides: 5. CDR3 length equals 13 residues. The full variable domain, its missing parts supplied by reference TRBV5-4 and TRBJ1-2, is ETGVTQSPTHLIKTRGQQVTLRCSSQSGHNTVSWYQQALGQGPQFIFQYYREEENGRGNFPPRFSGLQFPNYSSELNVNALELDDSALYLCASSSTGGFGYTFGSGTRLTVV.

V and J are TRBV11-2 and TRBJ2-5; 10 nucleotides line up with TRBD1. The trim removed 5 bases at V and 5 bases at J, leaving 2 bases unmatched. Per the germline V gene, CDR1 is SGHAT and CDR2 is FQNNGV. This CDR3 contains 13 residues. The CDR3 DNA reads TGTGCCAGCAGCAAGGACAGGGGGGAGACCCAGTACTTC. Translation gives CASSKDRGETQYF.

The rearrangement uses TRBV11-3 and TRBJ2-2; TRBD1 aligns across 7 bases. Trimming took 6 bases from V and 0 from J; bases not matched to a gene: 7. The CDR3 covers 16 residues. Germline CDR1 is SGHNT and CDR2 is YENEEA. CDR3 region: CASSFQGTANTGELFF. The DNA for the CDR3 is TGTGCCAGCAGTTTCCAGGGGACAGCGAACACCGGGGAGCTGTTTTTT. The full variable domain, rest sourced from reference TRBV11-3 and TRBJ2-2, is EAGVVQSPRYKIIEKKQPVAFWCNPISGHNTLYWYLQNLGQGPELLIRYENEEAVDDSQLPKDRFSAERLKGVDSTLKIQPAELGDSAVYLCASSFQGTANTGELFFGEGSRLTVL.